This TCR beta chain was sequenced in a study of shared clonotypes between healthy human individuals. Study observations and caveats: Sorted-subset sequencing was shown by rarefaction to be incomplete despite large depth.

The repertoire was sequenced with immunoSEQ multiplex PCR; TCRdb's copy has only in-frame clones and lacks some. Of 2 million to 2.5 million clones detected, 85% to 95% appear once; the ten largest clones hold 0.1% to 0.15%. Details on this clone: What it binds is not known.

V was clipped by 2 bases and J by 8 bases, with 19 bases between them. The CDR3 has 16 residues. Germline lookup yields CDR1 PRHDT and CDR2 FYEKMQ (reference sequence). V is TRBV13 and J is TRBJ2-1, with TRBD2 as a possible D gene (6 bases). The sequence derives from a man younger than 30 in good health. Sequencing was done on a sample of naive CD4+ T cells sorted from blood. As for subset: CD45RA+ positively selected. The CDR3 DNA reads TGTGCCAGCAGCTTAAAAAGCGGGTCAAATGGGGATGAGCAGTTCTTC. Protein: CASSLKSGSNGDEQFF.